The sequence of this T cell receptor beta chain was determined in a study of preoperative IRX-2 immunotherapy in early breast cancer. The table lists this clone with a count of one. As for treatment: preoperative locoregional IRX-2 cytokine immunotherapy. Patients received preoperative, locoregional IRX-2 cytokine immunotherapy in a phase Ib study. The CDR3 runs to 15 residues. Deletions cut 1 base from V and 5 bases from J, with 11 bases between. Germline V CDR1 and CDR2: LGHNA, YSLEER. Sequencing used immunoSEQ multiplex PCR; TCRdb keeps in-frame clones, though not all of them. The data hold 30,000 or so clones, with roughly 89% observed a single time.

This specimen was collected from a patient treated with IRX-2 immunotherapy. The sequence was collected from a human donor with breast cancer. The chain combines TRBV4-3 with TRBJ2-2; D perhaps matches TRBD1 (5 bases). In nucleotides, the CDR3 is TGCGCCAGCAGCCAAGCCCAGGGAAGGACCGGGGAGCTGTTTTTT. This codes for CASSQAQGRTGELFF.